This T cell receptor beta chain was identified in a study of human T cells and chemical hapten exposure. About the research overall: Patients had diphenylcyclopropenone applied to the scalp weekly throughout the approximately 23-week study. Study observations and caveats: There was alopecia in the donors, so their immune response may differ from that of healthy people. Controls formed significantly fewer large CDR3 similarity clusters than expanded TCRs did.

Time point reported: pre-sensitization, week 0. Treatment described: therapeutic diphenylcyclopropenone sensitization with weekly scalp DPC. This clonotype was recorded once. Its antigen is still unknown. The study's library attached unique molecular identifiers to single cDNA molecules. One entry per CDR3 protein, called by TCRdb with MiXCR from the RACE reads. The sample lists fewer than 140,000 distinct CDR3 sequences, 12% occurring once. Germline V CDR1 and CDR2: MDHEN, SYDVKM. The CDR3 runs to 15 residues. V trimming: 8 bases; J trimming: 2 bases; junction bases outside the gene matches: 6. This sequence was found in a woman aged 50 to 60 with alopecia areata. Some clones in this sample may be carry-over from other donors' samples. The rearrangement links TRBV28 to TRBJ2-7, with 13 bases fitting TRBD2. The source was whole blood, collected in connection with sensitization to the hapten diphenylcyclopropenone (DPC). CDR3 sequence (DNA): TGTGCCAGCTCGGCCGGGACTAGCGGGACCTACGAGCAGTACTTC. Amino acid sequence: CASSAGTSGTYEQYF.